These 10 T cell receptor beta chains share one sample of origin, sequenced in a study of blood T cell repertoires in COVID-19. Only in-frame clones appear in the TCRdb table, and some are missing; sequencing was by immunoSEQ multiplex PCR. The sample lists about 250,000 clones; roughly 85% were seen once. The material sequenced was PBMCs or T cells enriched from blood (not recorded which). These receptors originate from a woman aged 45 to 65 with acute COVID-19.

The rearrangement links TRBV18 to TRBJ1-1; maybe TRBD1 (6 bases). V was pared by 5 bases and J by 7 bases, with 20 bases between. The CDR3 consists of 15 residues. Germline V lookup: CDR1 KGHSH, CDR2 LQKENI. The CDR3 is CASSSPTTGKSEAFF. DNA for the CDR3: TGTGCCAGCTCATCCCCTACAACAGGGAAAAGTGAAGCTTTCTTT.

The chain carries TRBV7-3 and TRBJ2-5, with a possible D match to TRBD1 (5 bases). The germline gives CDR1 SGHTA, CDR2 FQGTGA. Trimming left V 1 base short and J 0 bases short, with 12 bases between. The CDR3 consists of 16 residues. The CDR3 DNA follows: TGTGCCAGCAGCTTAAAAGCCCCAGGGCACCAAGAGACCCAGTACTTC. Amino acids: CASSLKAPGHQETQYF.

The chain combines TRBV7-8 with TRBJ2-7; TRBD2 agrees at 7 bases. The CDR3 consists of 14 residues. Looked up from germline, CDR1 is SGHVS and CDR2 is FQNEAQ. The V gene end was trimmed by 2 bases and the J gene end by 1 base; junction bases not matched to a gene: 2. CDR3 in amino acids: CASSLSGGSYEQYF. CDR3 coding DNA: TGTGCCAGCAGCTTATCGGGGGGATCCTACGAGCAGTACTTC.

CDR3 sequence (DNA): TGTGCCAGCAGCCGGACAGGCAGGAACACTGAAGCTTTCTTT. As protein: CASSRTGRNTEAFF. V is TRBV7-9 and J is TRBJ1-1, with TRBD1 matching over 7 bases. Germline loops: CDR1 SEHNR, CDR2 FQNEAQ (reference sequence). The CDR3 is 14 amino acids. J lost 1 base, V lost 5 bases, and 4 bases had no gene match.

This sequence joins TRBV29-1 and TRBJ2-1; TRBD1 matches at 8 bases. This CDR3 comprises 16 residues. Germline V CDR1 and CDR2: SQVTM, ANQGSEA. V gave up 2 bases and J gave up 3 bases; unmatched junction bases: 9. The CDR3 coding sequence is TGCAGCGTTGAACGGAGGACAGGGCCCGTCTACAATGAGCAGTTCTTC. Translation: CSVERRTGPVYNEQFF.

The chain couples TRBV18 to TRBJ1-2; TRBD1 aligns across 7 bases. Looked up from germline, CDR1 is KGHSH and CDR2 is LQKENI. The CDR3 is 15 residues long. V dropped 0 bases and J dropped 7; count of bases not matched to a gene: 8. The CDR3 is CASSPPYQGGGGYTF. In DNA, the CDR3 is TGTGCCAGCTCACCACCCTACCAGGGGGGAGGTGGCTACACCTTC.

The chain uses TRBV27 and TRBJ1-4; tentative D call: TRBD1 (5 bases). The CDR3 runs 15 residues. CDR1 is MNHEY and CDR2 is SMNVEV in the germline V gene (reference sequence). V dropped 3 bases and J dropped 4 bases, with 12 bases sitting between them. Written as DNA, the CDR3 is TGTGCCAGCAGTTTGGGGCACCCTCTTAATGAAAAACTGTTTTTT. It specifies CASSLGHPLNEKLFF.

Concerning this clone itself: This sample includes further DNA sequences coding for the same CDR3. The rearrangement links TRBV5-1 to TRBJ1-2; TRBD1 is a possible D gene (5 bases). This CDR3 is 13 amino acids long. The V end lost 1 base, the J end lost 2 bases, and 6 bases lay between the germline ends. Looked up from germline, CDR1 is SGHRS and CDR2 is YFSETQ. CDR3 DNA sequence: TGCGCCAGCAGCTTGTCAGGGAACTATGGCTACACCTTC. Residues: CASSLSGNYGYTF.

The genes are TRBV12-3 or TRBV12-4 and TRBJ1-2; TRBD1 agrees at 7 bases. The junction had 7 bases not matched to a gene; V was cut back by 4 bases and J by 8 bases. CDR3 size: 13 residues. The CDR3 DNA follows: TGTGCCAGCAGTTATCAGGGGGTCTACGGCTACACCTTC. It yields the protein CASSYQGVYGYTF.

The chain employs TRBV6-6 and TRBJ1-3, with TRBD1 identical over 8 bases. CDR1 MNHNY and CDR2 SVGAGI come from the germline V gene (reference sequence). Trimming removed 2 bases from V and 3 bases from J; junction bases left unmatched: 3. CDR3 size: 15 residues. CDR3 region: CASSYLGQGGNTIYF. The CDR3 region has the DNA TGTGCCAGCAGTTACCTCGGACAGGGTGGAAACACCATATATTTT.